These 3 T cell receptor beta chains were sequenced from one sample in a study of cytomegalovirus exposure and HLA in healthy donors. 60 Vbeta and 13 Jbeta primers were used in PCR. Profiled with immunoSEQ multiplex PCR; TCRdb holds only in-frame clones, not every one. This sample has some 94,000 clones, with around 73% found just once. Specimen: PBMCs. The source is a man aged 35 to 55 in good health and CMV-seronegative.

About this clone itself: The junction does not match germline at one end; this may be a read error. CDR3 sequence: CAGRGQSEAFF. The CDR3 nucleotides read TGTGCCGGCAGGGGACAGAGTGAAGCTTTCTTT. V and J are TRBV6-1 and TRBJ1-1; the match to TRBD1 covers 7 bases. The CDR3 covers 11 residues. CDR1 and CDR2 from the germline V gene are MNHNS and SASEGT.

The chain links TRBV27 to TRBJ1-1; D gene ambiguous. Per germline, CDR1 MNHEY and CDR2 SMNVEV (reference sequence). CDR3 size: 13 residues. V lost 2 bases, J lost 5 bases, and 9 bases lay in between. CDR3 DNA: TGTGCCAGCAGTTTAACCGGGAGGACTGAAGCTTTCTTT. It yields the protein CASSLTGRTEAFF.

This rearrangement joins TRBV30 to TRBJ1-6, with a tentative D call TRBD1 (5 bases). Germline V CDR1 and CDR2: GTSNPN, SVGIG (reference sequence). Trimming cost V 0 bases and J 3 bases, with 15 bases left between them. This CDR3 has 17 residues. The CDR3 spells CAWSVHRGVDYNSPLHF. The CDR3 DNA sequence: TGTGCCTGGAGTGTCCACCGGGGGGTCGACTATAATTCACCCCTCCACTTT.